These 5 T cell receptor beta chains were all obtained from the same sample, sequenced in a study of early T cells in non-severe SARS-CoV-2 infection. One entry per CDR3 protein results from TCRdb running MiXCR on the 5' RACE reads. Of more than 70,000 distinct CDR3 sequences listed, about an eighth are singletons. The sample taken for sequencing was whole blood. Receptors originate from an adult who was a healthcare worker with PCR-confirmed SARS-CoV-2 infection or an uninfected control (not recorded which).

This clonotype came up a few times. The chain employs TRBV5-5 and TRBJ2-5, with a weak D call TRBD2 (6 bases). This CDR3 spans 15 amino acids. Trimming removed 4 bases from V and 0 bases from J, with 13 bases in between. Germline V gene lookup returns CDR1 SGHKS and CDR2 YYEKEE (reference sequence). The CDR3 is CASSGGVRDQETQYF. For the CDR3, the DNA is TGTGCCAGCAGCGGCGGGGTGAGGGACCAAGAGACCCAGTACTTC.

There are a few counts of this clonotype. This chain connects TRBV2 to TRBJ2-7; D is possibly TRBD2 (6 bases). The CDR3 loop spans 14 amino acids. CDR1 SNHLY and CDR2 FYNNEI come from the germline V gene. V lost 6 bases, J lost 7 bases, and 19 bases lay in between. This CDR3 is CASSAPGTRGEQYF. The CDR3 DNA reads as TGTGCCAGCAGCGCACCCGGGACTCGGGGGGAGCAGTACTTC. The variable domain in full, with the rest retrieved from reference TRBV2 and TRBJ2-7, is EPEVTQTPSHQVTQMGQEVILRCVPISNHLYFYWYRQILGQKVEFLVSFYNNEISEKSEIFDDQFSVERPDGSNFTLKIRSTKLEDSAMYFCASSAPGTRGEQYFGPGTRLTVT.

This clonotype appeared many times. The chain has TRBV29-1 and TRBJ2-7; 11 positions agree with TRBD2. V lost 3 bases, J lost 1 base, and 2 bases stayed unmatched. Germline CDR1 and CDR2: SQVTM and ANQGSEA. The length of the CDR3 is 14 residues. The CDR3 is CSVERTSGSYEQYF. In DNA form, the CDR3 reads TGCAGCGTTGAGAGGACTAGCGGGTCCTACGAGCAGTACTTC.

The chain recombines TRBV4-2 with TRBJ2-3, with D possibly matching TRBD1 (5 bases). In germline, CDR1 is LGHNA, CDR2 YNFKEQ. This CDR3 region has 16 residues. V dropped 5 bases and J dropped 2 bases, with 17 bases sitting between them. CDR3 DNA: TGTGCCAGCAGCGGGGATGGGGTTGGGGCCACAGATACGCAGTATTTT. Translated, it gives CASSGDGVGATDTQYF.

There are many counts of this clonotype. CDR3 sequence: CASSVQGPPGYGYTF. DNA for the CDR3: TGTGCCAGCAGTGTTCAGGGGCCGCCGGGCTATGGCTACACCTTC. The chain employs TRBV6-2 or TRBV6-3 and TRBJ1-2, with a weak D call TRBD1 (6 bases). Trimming removed 5 bases at V and 4 bases at J, with 17 bases between. The CDR3 sequence is 15 residues long. Looked up from germline, CDR1 is MNHEY and CDR2 is SVGEGT.